These T cell receptor beta chains were read from a single sample in a study of blood T cell repertoires in COVID-19. Measured with immunoSEQ multiplex PCR; TCRdb has only the in-frame clones, and not every one. Of 300,000 to 350,000 clones listed, approximately 90% are singletons. The sequenced material came from peripheral blood. These receptors came from a man between 18 and 29 years old with active or convalescent COVID-19. CDR3s include the opening cysteine and the closing phenylalanine or tryptophan. A D gene is named only where the DNA matches it firmly. Not all rows give a size; the values are once, few, many and, for expanded clones, a class.

V,size,J,D,CDR3,DNA
TRBV11-2,.,TRBJ2-2,.,CASSSRGWNTGELFF,TGTGCCAGCAGCTCCAGAGGGTGGAACACCGGGGAGCTGTTTTTT
TRBV5-5,.,TRBJ2-3,TRBD1,CASSFGTGNTDTQYF,TGTGCCAGCAGCTTCGGGACAGGGAACACAGATACGCAGTATTTT
TRBV5-5,.,TRBJ2-1,.,CASSWSGNRPDYNEQFF,TGTGCCAGCAGCTGGTCCGGGAATCGGCCCGACTACAATGAGCAGTTCTTC
TRBV5-1,.,TRBJ2-1,TRBD2,CASSLGWAGVFYNEQFF,TGCGCCAGCAGCTTGGGTTGGGCGGGAGTCTTTTATAATGAGCAGTTCTTC
TRBV25-1,.,TRBJ2-1,TRBD2,CASRLAGGEQFF,TGTGCCAGCAGGCTAGCGGGGGGTGAGCAGTTCTTC
TRBV2,.,TRBJ1-5,TRBD1,CASSLPGQGLSGNQPQHF,TGTGCCAGCAGTCTACCGGGACAGGGATTGTCAGGCAATCAGCCCCAGCATTTT
TRBV28,.,TRBJ1-2,.,CASSLRQITTNYGYTF,TGTGCCAGCAGTCTTAGACAGATAACAACTAACTATGGCTACACCTTC
TRBV27,.,TRBJ2-7,.,CASSFSGESEQYF,TGTGCCAGCAGTTTCAGTGGGGAGAGCGAGCAGTACTTC
TRBV11-2,.,TRBJ2-7,.,CASSLDGGVGNEQYF,TGTGCCAGCAGCTTAGATGGAGGGGTCGGGAACGAGCAGTACTTC
TRBV10-3,.,TRBJ2-3,.,CAINSGGPPDTQYF,TGTGCCATTAACTCGGGGGGCCCCCCAGATACGCAGTATTTT
TRBV3-1/TRBV3-2,few,TRBJ1-5,.,CASSQVDFKLGQNQPQHF,TGTGCCAGCAGCCAAGTCGACTTCAAGCTGGGGCAGAATCAGCCCCAGCATTTT
TRBV19,.,TRBJ2-5,TRBD1,CASEPFTGAQTQYF,TGTGCCAGTGAGCCTTTTACAGGGGCGCAGACCCAGTACTTC
TRBV10-3,few,TRBJ1-2,TRBD1,CAIRRDRDYGYTF,TGTGCCATCAGGAGGGACAGAGACTATGGCTACACCTTC
TRBV7-9,.,TRBJ2-7,.,CASSPPARVYEQYF,TGTGCCAGCAGCCCCCCAGCGAGGGTCTACGAGCAGTACTTC
TRBV11-2,.,TRBJ1-1,.,CASSQQMNTEAFF,TGTGCCAGCAGTCAACAGATGAACACTGAAGCTTTCTTT
TRBV7-9,once,TRBJ1-6,TRBD1,CASSYLSGGSSYNSPLHF,TGTGCCAGCAGTTACCTCTCAGGGGGCAGCTCCTATAATTCACCCCTCCACTTT
TRBV28,.,TRBJ2-1,.,CASSWGLQSYNEQFF,TGTGCCAGCAGTTGGGGACTCCAATCCTACAATGAGCAGTTCTTC
TRBV2,.,TRBJ1-1,.,CAGAGWGTEAFF,TGTGCCGGGGCCGGATGGGGTACTGAAGCTTTCTTT
TRBV5-1,.,TRBJ2-5,TRBD1,CASSLVGTGQETQYF,TGCGCCAGCAGCTTGGTCGGGACAGGCCAAGAGACCCAGTACTTC
TRBV12-5,.,TRBJ2-2,TRBD2,CASGLVVAGVTGELFF,TGTGCTAGTGGTTTGGTAGTAGCGGGAGTTACCGGGGAGCTGTTTTTT
TRBV6-2/TRBV6-3,.,TRBJ2-3,.,CASSANSLRGADTQYF,TGTGCCAGCAGTGCAAACAGCTTACGCGGGGCAGATACGCAGTATTTT
TRBV27,.,TRBJ1-1,.,CASSLGGSMNTEAFF,TGTGCCAGCAGTTTAGGGGGGAGCATGAACACTGAAGCTTTCTTT
TRBV5-1,.,TRBJ2-5,TRBD2,CASSLVAGGSETQYF,TGCGCCAGCAGCTTGGTAGCGGGAGGAAGTGAGACCCAGTACTTC
TRBV14,.,TRBJ2-7,.,CASSQDMIPRPGSYEQYF,TGTGCCAGCAGCCAAGATATGATTCCCAGGCCAGGCTCCTACGAGCAGTACTTC
TRBV6-1,once,TRBJ1-2,.,CASSEAVLQGSGYTF,TGTGCCAGCAGTGAAGCAGTTCTACAGGGTAGCGGCTACACCTTC
TRBV6-2/TRBV6-3,.,TRBJ1-5,.,CASSTRQVEPQHF,TGTGCCAGCAGTACAAGACAGGTCGAGCCCCAGCATTTT
TRBV4-1,.,TRBJ1-1,.,CASSQGWGQNTEAFF,TGCGCCAGCAGCCAAGGGTGGGGACAGAACACTGAAGCTTTCTTT
TRBV11-2,.,TRBJ2-5,TRBD2,CASSSPKLKRGDHGETQYF,TGTGCCAGCAGCTCGCCGAAACTAAAGCGGGGGGACCACGGGGAGACCCAGTACTTC
TRBV9,.,TRBJ2-5,TRBD2,CASSLSGKHETQYF,TGTGCCAGCAGCCTAAGCGGGAAGCATGAGACCCAGTACTTC
TRBV18,.,TRBJ1-4,.,CASSPPTQTTNEKLFF,TGTGCCAGCTCCCCCCCAACCCAGACAACTAATGAAAAACTGTTTTTT
TRBV28,.,TRBJ1-5,.,CASSLVQGNQPQHF,TGTGCCAGCAGTTTAGTACAGGGAAACCAGCCCCAGCATTTT